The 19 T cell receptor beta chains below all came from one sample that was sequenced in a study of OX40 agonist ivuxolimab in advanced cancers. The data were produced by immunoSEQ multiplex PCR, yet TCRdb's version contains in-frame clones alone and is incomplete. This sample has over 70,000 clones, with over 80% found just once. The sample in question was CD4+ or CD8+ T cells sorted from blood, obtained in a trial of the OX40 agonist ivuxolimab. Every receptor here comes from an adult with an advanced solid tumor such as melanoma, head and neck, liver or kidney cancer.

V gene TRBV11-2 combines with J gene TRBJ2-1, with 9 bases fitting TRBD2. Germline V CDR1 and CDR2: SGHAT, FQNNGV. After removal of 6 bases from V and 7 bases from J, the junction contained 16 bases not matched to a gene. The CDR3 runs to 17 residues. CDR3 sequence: CASSFLGSGRSGNEQFF. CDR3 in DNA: TGTGCCAGCAGTTTTTTGGGTAGCGGGAGATCGGGTAATGAGCAGTTCTTC.

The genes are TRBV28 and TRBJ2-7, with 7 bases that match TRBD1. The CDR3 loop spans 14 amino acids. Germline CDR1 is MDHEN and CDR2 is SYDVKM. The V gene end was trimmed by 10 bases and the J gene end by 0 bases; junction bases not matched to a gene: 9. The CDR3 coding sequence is TGTGCCACCGACCGGGACAGCTACTCCTACGAGCAGTACTTC. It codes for CATDRDSYSYEQYF.

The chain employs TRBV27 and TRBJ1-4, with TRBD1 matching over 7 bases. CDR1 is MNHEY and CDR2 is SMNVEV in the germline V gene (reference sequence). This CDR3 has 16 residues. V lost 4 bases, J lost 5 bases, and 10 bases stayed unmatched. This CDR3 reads CASSSRGQNGNEKLFF. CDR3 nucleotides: TGTGCCAGCAGTTCCAGGGGACAGAACGGAAATGAAAAACTGTTTTTT.

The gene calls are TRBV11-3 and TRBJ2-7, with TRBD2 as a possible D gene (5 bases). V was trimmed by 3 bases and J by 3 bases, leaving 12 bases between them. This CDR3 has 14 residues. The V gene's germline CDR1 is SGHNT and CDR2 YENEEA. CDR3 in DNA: TGTGCCAGCAGCTTGTCGGACGGGATCTACGAGCAGTACTTC. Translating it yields CASSLSDGIYEQYF.

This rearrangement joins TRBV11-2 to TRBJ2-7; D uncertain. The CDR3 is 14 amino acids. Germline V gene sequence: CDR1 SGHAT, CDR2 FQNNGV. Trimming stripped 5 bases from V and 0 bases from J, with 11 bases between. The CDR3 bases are TGTGCCAGCAGCGGCGTGCCCAGCTCCTACGAGCAGTACTTC. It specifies CASSGVPSSYEQYF.

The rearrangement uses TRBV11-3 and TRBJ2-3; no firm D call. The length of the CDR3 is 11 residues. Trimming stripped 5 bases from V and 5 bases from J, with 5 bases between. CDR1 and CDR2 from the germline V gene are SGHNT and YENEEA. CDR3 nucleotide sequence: TGTGCCAGCAGCCCTAGAGATACGCAGTATTTT. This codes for CASSPRDTQYF.

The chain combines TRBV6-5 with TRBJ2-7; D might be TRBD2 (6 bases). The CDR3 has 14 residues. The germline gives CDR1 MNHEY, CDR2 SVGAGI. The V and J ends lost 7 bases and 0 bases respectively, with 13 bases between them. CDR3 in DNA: TGTGCCAGCATTGGGACTCCCAGCTCCTACGAGCAGTACTTC. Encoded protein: CASIGTPSSYEQYF.

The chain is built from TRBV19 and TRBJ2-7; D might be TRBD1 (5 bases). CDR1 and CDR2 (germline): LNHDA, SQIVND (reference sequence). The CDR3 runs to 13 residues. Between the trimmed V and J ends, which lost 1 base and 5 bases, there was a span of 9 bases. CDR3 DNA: TGTGCCAGTAGTATAGGACAGTTCGACGAGCAGTACTTC. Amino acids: CASSIGQFDEQYF.

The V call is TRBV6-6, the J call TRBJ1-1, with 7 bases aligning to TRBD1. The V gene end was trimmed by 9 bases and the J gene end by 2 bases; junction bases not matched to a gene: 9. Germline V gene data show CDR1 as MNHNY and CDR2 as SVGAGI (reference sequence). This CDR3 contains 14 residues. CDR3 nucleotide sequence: TGTGCCAGTTGCGCCGGGACAGCCAACACTGAAGCTTTCTTT. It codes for CASCAGTANTEAFF.

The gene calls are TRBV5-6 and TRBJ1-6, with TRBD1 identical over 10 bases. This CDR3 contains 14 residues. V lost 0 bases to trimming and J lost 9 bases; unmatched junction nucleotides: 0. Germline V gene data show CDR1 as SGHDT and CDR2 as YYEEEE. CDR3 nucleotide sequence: TGTGCCAGCAGCTTGGGGACAGGGGGTTCACCCCTCCACTTT. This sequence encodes CASSLGTGGSPLHF.

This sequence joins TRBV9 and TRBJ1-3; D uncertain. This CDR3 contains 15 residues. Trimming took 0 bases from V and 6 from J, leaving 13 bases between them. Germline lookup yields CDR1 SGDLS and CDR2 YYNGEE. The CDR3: CASSVGVGELNTIYF. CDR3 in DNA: TGTGCCAGCAGCGTAGGAGTAGGCGAGCTAAACACCATATATTTT.

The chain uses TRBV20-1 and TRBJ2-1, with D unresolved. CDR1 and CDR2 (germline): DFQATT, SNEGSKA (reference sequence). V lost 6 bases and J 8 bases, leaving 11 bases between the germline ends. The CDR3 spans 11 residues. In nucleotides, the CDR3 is TGCAGTGCACGCCTCGCGGATGAGCAGTTCTTC. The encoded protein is CSARLADEQFF.

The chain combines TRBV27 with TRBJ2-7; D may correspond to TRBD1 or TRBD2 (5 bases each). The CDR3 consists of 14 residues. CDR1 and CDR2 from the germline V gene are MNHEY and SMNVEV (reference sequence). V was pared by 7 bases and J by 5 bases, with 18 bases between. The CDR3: CASTSGRLYHEQYF. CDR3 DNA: TGTGCCAGCACCTCGGGACGGCTTTACCACGAGCAGTACTTC.

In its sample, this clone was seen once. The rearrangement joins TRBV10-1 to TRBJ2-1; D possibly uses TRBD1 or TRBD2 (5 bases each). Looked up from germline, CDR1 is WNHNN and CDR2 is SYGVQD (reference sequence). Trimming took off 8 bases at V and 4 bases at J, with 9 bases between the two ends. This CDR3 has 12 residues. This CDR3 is CASRDEYNEQFF. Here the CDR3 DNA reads TGCGCCAGCCGGGACGAATACAATGAGCAGTTCTTC.

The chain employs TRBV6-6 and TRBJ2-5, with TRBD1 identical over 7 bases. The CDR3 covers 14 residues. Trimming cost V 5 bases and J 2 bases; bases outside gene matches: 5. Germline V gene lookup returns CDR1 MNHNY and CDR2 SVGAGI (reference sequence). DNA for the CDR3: TGTGCCAGCAGTCGGGACAGCTCACAAGAGACCCAGTACTTC. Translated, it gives CASSRDSSQETQYF.

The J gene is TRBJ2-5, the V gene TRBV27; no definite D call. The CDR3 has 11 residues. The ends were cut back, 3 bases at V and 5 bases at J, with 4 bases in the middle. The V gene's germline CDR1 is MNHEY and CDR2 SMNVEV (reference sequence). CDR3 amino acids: CASSFSETQYF. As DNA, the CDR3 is TGTGCCAGCAGTTTCAGCGAGACCCAGTACTTC.

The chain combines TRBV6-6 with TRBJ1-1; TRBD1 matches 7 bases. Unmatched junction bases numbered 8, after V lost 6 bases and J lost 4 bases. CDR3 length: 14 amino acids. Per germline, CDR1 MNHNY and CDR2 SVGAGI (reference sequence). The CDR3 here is CASSFRQGVTEAFF. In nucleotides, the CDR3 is TGTGCCAGCAGCTTCCGACAGGGTGTCACTGAAGCTTTCTTT.

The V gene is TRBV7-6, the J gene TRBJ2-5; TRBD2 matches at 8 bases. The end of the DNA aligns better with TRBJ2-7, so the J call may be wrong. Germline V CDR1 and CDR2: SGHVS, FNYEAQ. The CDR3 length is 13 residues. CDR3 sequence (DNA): TGTGCCAGCAGCCCCGGGGGGGCCTACGAGCAGTACTTC. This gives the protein CASSPGGAYEQYF.

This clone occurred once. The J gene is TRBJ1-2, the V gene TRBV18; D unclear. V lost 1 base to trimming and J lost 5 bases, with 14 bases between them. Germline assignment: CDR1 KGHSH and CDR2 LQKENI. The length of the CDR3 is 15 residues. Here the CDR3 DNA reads TGTGCCAGCTCACCACGACCCGGGGTAGGGTATGGCTACACCTTC. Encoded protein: CASSPRPGVGYGYTF.